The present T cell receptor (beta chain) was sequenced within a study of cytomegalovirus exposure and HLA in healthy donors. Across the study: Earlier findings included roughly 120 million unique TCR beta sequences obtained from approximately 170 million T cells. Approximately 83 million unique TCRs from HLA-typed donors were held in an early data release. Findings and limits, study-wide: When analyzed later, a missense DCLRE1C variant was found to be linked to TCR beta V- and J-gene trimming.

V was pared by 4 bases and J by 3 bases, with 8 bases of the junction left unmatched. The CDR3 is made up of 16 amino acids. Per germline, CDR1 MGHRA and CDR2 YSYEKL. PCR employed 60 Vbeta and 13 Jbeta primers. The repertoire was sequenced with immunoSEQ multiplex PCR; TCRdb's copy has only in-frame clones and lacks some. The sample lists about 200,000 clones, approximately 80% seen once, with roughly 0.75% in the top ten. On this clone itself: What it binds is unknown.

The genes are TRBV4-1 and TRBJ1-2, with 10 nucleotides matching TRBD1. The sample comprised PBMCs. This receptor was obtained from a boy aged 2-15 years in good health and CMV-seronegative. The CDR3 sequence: CASSPTGTGEDYGYTF. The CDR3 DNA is TGCGCCAGCAGCCCCACCGGGACAGGGGAAGACTATGGCTACACCTTC.